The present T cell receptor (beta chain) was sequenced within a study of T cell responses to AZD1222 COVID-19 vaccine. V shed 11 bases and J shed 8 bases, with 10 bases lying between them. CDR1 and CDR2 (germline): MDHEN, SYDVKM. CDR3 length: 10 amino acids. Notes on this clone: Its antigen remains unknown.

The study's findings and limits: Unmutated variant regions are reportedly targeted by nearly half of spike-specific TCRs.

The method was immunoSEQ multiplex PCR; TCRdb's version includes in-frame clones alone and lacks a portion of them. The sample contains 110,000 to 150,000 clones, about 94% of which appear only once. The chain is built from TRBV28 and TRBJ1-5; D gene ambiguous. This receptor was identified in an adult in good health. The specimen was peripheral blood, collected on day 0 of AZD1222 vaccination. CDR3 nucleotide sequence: TGTGCCTCGGGAGGGAAGCCCCAGCATTTT. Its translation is CASGGKPQHF.